These 7 T cell receptor beta chains were all obtained from the same sample, sequenced in a study of early T cells in non-severe SARS-CoV-2 infection. TCRdb re-called the 5' RACE reads through MiXCR, storing one row per CDR3 protein. The profile shows about 67,000 distinct CDR3 sequences, approximately 10% of them singletons. Sequencing used whole blood. Every receptor here comes from an adult who was a healthcare worker with PCR-confirmed SARS-CoV-2 infection or an uninfected control (not recorded which).

This clonotype was picked up many times. J is TRBJ1-4 and V is TRBV6-6; weak D call: TRBD1 (5 bases). V lost 4 bases and J lost 4, with 10 bases in between. Germline-derived CDR1 and CDR2 are MNHNY and SVGAGI (reference sequence). The CDR3 runs 14 residues. The CDR3 sequence: CASSFGGYNEKLFF. The CDR3 bases are TGTGCCAGCAGTTTCGGGGGGTATAATGAAAAACTGTTTTTT.

This clonotype came up many times. CDR3 nucleotides: TGCAGTGCGCAGAGGGGACGGATGAACACCGGGGAGCTGTTTTTT. This sequence encodes CSAQRGRMNTGELFF. This chain uses TRBV20-1 with TRBJ2-2; D possibly uses TRBD1 or TRBD2 (5 bases each). The V end lost 6 bases, the J end lost 1 base, and 15 bases lay between the germline ends. Looked up from germline, CDR1 is DFQATT and CDR2 is SNEGSKA (reference sequence). This CDR3 contains 15 residues.

This clonotype was detected ten times or more. The chain employs TRBV18 and TRBJ2-7; D not certain. This CDR3 spans 15 amino acids. CDR1 is KGHSH, CDR2 LQKENI, per germline. Trimming pared 0 bases from V and 2 bases from J, leaving 11 bases between. CDR3 sequence: CASSPPADSPYEQYF. CDR3 nucleotide sequence: TGTGCCAGCTCACCACCGGCGGATAGTCCCTACGAGCAGTACTTC.

This clonotype was observed many times. J is TRBJ2-3 and V is TRBV7-9; D gene unclear. Germline CDR1 and CDR2: SEHNR and FQNEAQ (reference sequence). With 8 bases removed from V and 4 bases from J, the gap between germline ends came to 4 bases. There are 10 residues in the CDR3. CDR3 sequence (DNA): TGTGCCAGCGAGTCAGATACGCAGTATTTT. Translating it yields CASESDTQYF.

Remarks on this clonotype: The junction departs from germline at one end; a sequencing error may be responsible. V and J are TRBV5-6 and TRBJ1-2; D is perhaps TRBD1 (6 bases). In germline, CDR1 is SGHDT, CDR2 YYEEEE. This CDR3 spans 13 amino acids. The chain's CDR3 is CASSLQGGSGYTF. The CDR3 bases are TGCGCCAGCAGCTTACAGGGAGGTAGTGGCTACACCTTC.

At least ten counts were recorded for this clonotype. The chain couples TRBV12-3 or TRBV12-4 to TRBJ2-5; D gene ambiguous. The V end lost 3 bases, the J end lost 2 bases, and 7 bases lay between the germline ends. This CDR3 contains 13 residues. The CDR3 loop is CASSFSGQETQYF. CDR3 DNA sequence: TGTGCCAGCAGTTTTTCTGGACAAGAGACCCAGTACTTC.

This clonotype was counted at least ten times. The chain carries TRBV7-2 and TRBJ1-6; no clear D. V was trimmed by 1 base and J by 6 bases, leaving 10 bases between them. The CDR3 runs 15 residues. Per germline, CDR1 SGHTA and CDR2 FQGNSA. The CDR3 DNA sequence: TGTGCCAGCAGCTTAGGGGTAGGAACTAATTCACCCCTCCACTTT. This translates into CASSLGVGTNSPLHF.